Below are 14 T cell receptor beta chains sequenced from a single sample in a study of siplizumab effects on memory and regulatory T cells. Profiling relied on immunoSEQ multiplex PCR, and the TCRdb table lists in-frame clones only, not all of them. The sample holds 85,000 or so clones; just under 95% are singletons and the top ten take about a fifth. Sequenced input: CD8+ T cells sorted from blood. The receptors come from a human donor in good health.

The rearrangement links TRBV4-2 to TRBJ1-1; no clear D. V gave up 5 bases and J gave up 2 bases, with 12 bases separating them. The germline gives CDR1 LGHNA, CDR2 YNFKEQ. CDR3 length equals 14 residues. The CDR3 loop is CASSLGAVNTEAFF. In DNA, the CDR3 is TGTGCCAGCAGCTTGGGCGCAGTAAACACTGAAGCTTTCTTT.

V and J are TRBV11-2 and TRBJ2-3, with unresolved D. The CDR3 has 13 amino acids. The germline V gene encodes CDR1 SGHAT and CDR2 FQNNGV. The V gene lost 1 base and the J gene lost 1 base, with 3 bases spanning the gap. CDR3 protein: CASSLVRTDTQYF. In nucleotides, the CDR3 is TGTGCCAGCAGCTTAGTACGCACAGATACGCAGTATTTT.

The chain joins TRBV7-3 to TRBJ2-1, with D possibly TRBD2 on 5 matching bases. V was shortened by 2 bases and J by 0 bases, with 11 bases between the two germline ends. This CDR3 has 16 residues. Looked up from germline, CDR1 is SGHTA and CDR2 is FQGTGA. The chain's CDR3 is CASSLDGLSSYNEQFF. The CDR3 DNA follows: TGTGCCAGCAGCTTAGATGGACTTTCCTCCTACAATGAGCAGTTCTTC. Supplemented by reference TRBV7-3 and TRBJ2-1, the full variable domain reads GAGVSQTPSNKVTEKGKYVELRCDPISGHTALYWYRQSLGQGPEFLIYFQGTGAADDSGLPNDRFFAVRPEGSVSTLKIQRTERGDSAVYLCASSLDGLSSYNEQFFGPGTRLTVL.

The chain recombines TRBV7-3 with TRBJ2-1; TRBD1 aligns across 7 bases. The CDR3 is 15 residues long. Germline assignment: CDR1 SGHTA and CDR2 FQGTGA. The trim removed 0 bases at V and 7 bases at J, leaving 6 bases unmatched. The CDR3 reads CASSLTTGYRNEQFF. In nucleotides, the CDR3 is TGTGCCAGCAGCTTAACGACAGGGTATAGGAATGAGCAGTTCTTC.

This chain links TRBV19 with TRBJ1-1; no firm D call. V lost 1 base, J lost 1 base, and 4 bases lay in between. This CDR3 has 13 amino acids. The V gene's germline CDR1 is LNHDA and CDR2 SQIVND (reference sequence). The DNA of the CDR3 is TGTGCCAGTAGTATAGGACAGAACACTGAAGCTTTCTTT. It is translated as CASSIGQNTEAFF.

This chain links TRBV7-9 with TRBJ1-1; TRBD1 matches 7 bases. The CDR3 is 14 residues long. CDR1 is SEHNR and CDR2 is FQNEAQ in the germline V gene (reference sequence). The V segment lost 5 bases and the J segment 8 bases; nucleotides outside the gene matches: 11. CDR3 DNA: TGTGCCAGCAGCACAGACAGGGTATTATCCGAAGCTTTCTTT. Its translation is CASSTDRVLSEAFF.

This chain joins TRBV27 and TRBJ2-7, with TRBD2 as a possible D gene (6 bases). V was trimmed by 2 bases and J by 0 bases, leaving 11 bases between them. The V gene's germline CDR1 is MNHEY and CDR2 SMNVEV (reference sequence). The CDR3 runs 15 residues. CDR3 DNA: TGTGCCAGCAGTTTAGGCGGGACCTTCTCCTACGAGCAGTACTTC. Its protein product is CASSLGGTFSYEQYF.

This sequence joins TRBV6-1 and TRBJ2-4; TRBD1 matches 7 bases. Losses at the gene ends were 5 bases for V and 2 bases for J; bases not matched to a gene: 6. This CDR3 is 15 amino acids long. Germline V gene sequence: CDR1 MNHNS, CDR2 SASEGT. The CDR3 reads CASSQGDLSKNIQYF. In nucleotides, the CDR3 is TGTGCCAGCAGTCAGGGGGATCTCTCCAAAAACATTCAGTACTTC.

In DNA form, the CDR3 reads TGTGCCAGCAGCGACCCCATGGAAAGCGGGAGGGCTAAGTACAATGAGCAGTTCTTC. This gives the protein CASSDPMESGRAKYNEQFF. The J gene is TRBJ2-1, the V gene TRBV9; 10 bases fit TRBD2. The CDR3 contains 19 residues. V lost 3 bases and J lost 4; bases outside the gene matches: 16. Germline V gene sequence: CDR1 SGDLS, CDR2 YYNGEE.

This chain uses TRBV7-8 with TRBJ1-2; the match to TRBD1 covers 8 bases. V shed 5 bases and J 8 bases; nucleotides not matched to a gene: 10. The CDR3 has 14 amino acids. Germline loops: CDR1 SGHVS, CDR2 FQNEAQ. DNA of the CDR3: TGTGCCAGCAGCCCAGGGAGCAGGGGGCTGGGCTACACCTTC. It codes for CASSPGSRGLGYTF.

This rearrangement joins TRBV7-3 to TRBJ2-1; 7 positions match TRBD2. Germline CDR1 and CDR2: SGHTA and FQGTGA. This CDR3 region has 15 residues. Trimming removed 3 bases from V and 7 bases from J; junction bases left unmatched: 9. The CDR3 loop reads CASSFGLGLRNEQFF. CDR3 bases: TGTGCCAGCAGCTTCGGACTAGGCCTACGGAATGAGCAGTTCTTC.

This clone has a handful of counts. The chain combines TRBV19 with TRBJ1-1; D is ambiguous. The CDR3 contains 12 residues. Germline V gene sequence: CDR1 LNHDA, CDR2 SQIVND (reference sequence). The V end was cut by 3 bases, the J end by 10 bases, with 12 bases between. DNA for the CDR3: TGTGCCAGTAGTATTCATACTTTCGGAGCTTTCTTT. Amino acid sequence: CASSIHTFGAFF.

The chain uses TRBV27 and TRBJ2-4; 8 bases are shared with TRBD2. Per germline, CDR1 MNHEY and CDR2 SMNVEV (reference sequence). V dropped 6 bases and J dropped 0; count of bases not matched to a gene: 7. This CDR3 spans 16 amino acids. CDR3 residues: CASSAKREKAKNIQYF. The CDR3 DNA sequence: TGTGCCAGCAGCGCAAAGCGGGAGAAAGCCAAAAACATTCAGTACTTC.

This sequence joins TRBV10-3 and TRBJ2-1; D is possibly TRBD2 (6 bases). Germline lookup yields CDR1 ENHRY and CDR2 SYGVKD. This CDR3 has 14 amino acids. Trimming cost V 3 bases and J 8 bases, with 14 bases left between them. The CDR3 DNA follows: TGTGCCATCAGTGACGTTCTAGCGCCCGATGAGCAGTTCTTC. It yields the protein CAISDVLAPDEQFF.